These 25 T cell receptor beta chains originate from one sample sequenced in a study of T cell responses to AZD1222 COVID-19 vaccine. Method: immunoSEQ multiplex PCR; TCRdb's copy keeps in-frame clones and lacks some. The top ten clones hold about 13% of a sample with over 95,000 clones, more than 80% of them seen once. The sample in question was peripheral blood, obtained on day 0 of AZD1222 vaccination. These receptors originate from an adult in good health.

This chain connects TRBV15 to TRBJ2-1, with TRBD1 matching over 9 bases. Per germline, CDR1 LNHNV and CDR2 YYDKDF (reference sequence). CDR3 length: 17 amino acids. V shed 5 bases, J shed 0 bases, and the junction held 8 bases outside the gene matches. CDR3 sequence (DNA): TGTGCCACCAGCGGGGCCGGGACAGGGAGCTCCTACAATGAGCAGTTCTTC. Its protein is CATSGAGTGSSYNEQFF.

The chain combines TRBV24-1 with TRBJ2-7; TRBD2 might be the D (6 bases). The germline V gene has CDR1 KGHDR and CDR2 SFDVKD. CDR3 size: 14 residues. V dropped 3 bases and J dropped 9 bases, with 17 bases sitting between them. The CDR3 DNA sequence: TGTGCCACCAGTGATCCCGGAGGAGGGAATGGGCAGTACTTC. It codes for CATSDPGGGNGQYF.

This clone was counted once. V usage is TRBV7-2 and J usage is TRBJ1-2; unclear D gene. CDR1 and CDR2 (germline): SGHTA, FQGNSA. The CDR3 covers 14 residues. V was clipped by 5 bases and J by 1 base, with 11 bases between them. The CDR3: CASSQRPGNYGYTF. The CDR3 bases are TGTGCCAGCAGCCAGCGTCCCGGTAACTATGGCTACACCTTC.

The V gene is TRBV7-2, the J gene TRBJ2-1, with 8 bases fitting TRBD2. The germline V gene has CDR1 SGHTA and CDR2 FQGNSA. V lost 5 bases to trimming and J lost 6 bases; unmatched junction nucleotides: 9. CDR3 length: 15 residues. The CDR3 loop reads CASSPSGGMVNEQFF. CDR3 in DNA: TGTGCCAGCAGCCCCAGCGGGGGTATGGTCAATGAGCAGTTCTTC.

The J gene is TRBJ2-2, the V gene TRBV12-3 or TRBV12-4; TRBD1 might be the D (6 bases). V lost 6 bases and J 6 bases, leaving 11 bases between the germline ends. The CDR3 extends over 13 amino acids. The DNA for the CDR3 is TGTGCCAGCAGGCCTACAGGGTCCGGGGAGCTGTTTTTT. Its translation: CASRPTGSGELFF.

This chain links TRBV4-1 with TRBJ1-2, with D uncertain. The ends were cut back, 0 bases at V and 8 bases at J, with 10 bases in the middle. Germline CDR1 MGHRA, CDR2 YSYEKL. The CDR3 consists of 13 residues. The CDR3 spells CASSQDDNRGYTF. The CDR3 coding sequence is TGCGCCAGCAGCCAAGATGACAATCGGGGCTACACCTTC.

This rearrangement joins TRBV7-2 to TRBJ1-2; TRBD1 might be the D (6 bases). V was pared by 1 base and J by 5 bases, with 14 bases between. This CDR3 spans 15 amino acids. The germline V gene has CDR1 SGHTA and CDR2 FQGNSA. CDR3 residues: CASSLGIQGRYGYTF. Written as DNA, the CDR3 is TGTGCCAGCAGCTTAGGGATCCAGGGGAGGTATGGCTACACCTTC.

CDR3 protein: CASSGQGASPLHF. CDR3 sequence (DNA): TGTGCCAGTAGTGGACAGGGGGCCTCACCCCTCCACTTT. The chain recombines TRBV19 with TRBJ1-6; 11 bases match TRBD1. Germline assignment: CDR1 LNHDA and CDR2 SQIVND (reference sequence). V dropped 5 bases and J dropped 10; count of bases not matched to a gene: 1. The CDR3 length is 13 residues.

The chain couples TRBV14 to TRBJ1-2, with D uncertain. Germline V gene data show CDR1 as SGHDN and CDR2 as FVKESK. V lost 1 base to trimming and J lost 4 bases, with 10 bases between them. This CDR3 spans 14 amino acids. CDR3 in amino acids: CASSQGYSSYGYTF. As DNA, the CDR3 is TGTGCCAGCAGCCAAGGTTATTCAAGCTATGGCTACACCTTC.

V usage is TRBV10-3 and J usage is TRBJ1-4; D not certain. The V gene's germline CDR1 is ENHRY and CDR2 SYGVKD. V was clipped by 0 bases and J by 8 bases, with 13 bases between them. The CDR3 covers 15 residues. The CDR3 spells CAISESQAGGEKLFF. CDR3 nucleotides: TGTGCCATCAGTGAGTCGCAGGCAGGTGGAGAAAAACTGTTTTTT.

The CDR3 spells CASSSGTARGQPQHF. The CDR3 coding sequence is TGTGCCAGCAGTAGTGGGACAGCCCGCGGGCAGCCCCAGCATTTT. This sequence joins TRBV28 and TRBJ1-5; 7 bases are a match to TRBD1. Trimming removed 5 bases from V and 7 bases from J; junction bases left unmatched: 11. The CDR3 totals 15 residues. Germline V gene data show CDR1 as MDHEN and CDR2 as SYDVKM.

This chain uses TRBV7-2 with TRBJ2-3; D not certain. With 6 bases removed from V and 2 bases from J, the gap between germline ends came to 6 bases. Looked up from germline, CDR1 is SGHTA and CDR2 is FQGNSA. The CDR3 has 12 residues. The CDR3 here is CASSQFTDTQYF. DNA of the CDR3: TGTGCCAGCAGTCAATTCACAGATACGCAGTATTTT.

The chain is built from TRBV28 and TRBJ1-1; maybe TRBD1 (6 bases). Germline V gives CDR1 MDHEN, CDR2 SYDVKM. V was cut by 7 bases and J by 7 bases, with 19 bases left in between. The CDR3 consists of 14 residues. CDR3 in amino acids: CASTPVGEGGEAFF. The CDR3 DNA is TGTGCCAGCACCCCAGTCGGAGAGGGGGGTGAAGCTTTCTTT.

V is TRBV7-6 and J is TRBJ2-1; the match to TRBD1 covers 9 bases. V was clipped by 6 bases and J by 7 bases; unmatched bases: 10. This CDR3 region has 15 residues. CDR1 is SGHVS and CDR2 is FNYEAQ in the germline V gene. The DNA of the CDR3 is TGTGCCAGCAGACAAACAGGGGGCAGGACAAATGAGCAGTTCTTC. This sequence encodes CASRQTGGRTNEQFF.

The genes are TRBV7-9 and TRBJ1-4; possibly TRBD1 for D (5 bases). The germline V gene has CDR1 SEHNR and CDR2 FQNEAQ (reference sequence). The CDR3 length is 15 residues. Trimming pared 4 bases from V and 3 bases from J, leaving 12 bases between. The CDR3: CASSSSGVSNEKLFF. For the CDR3, the DNA is TGTGCCAGCAGCTCTTCGGGGGTTTCTAATGAAAAACTGTTTTTT.

In DNA, the CDR3 is TGTGCCAGCAGAGAACCGACAGCGAATCAGCCCCAGCATTTT. Residues: CASREPTANQPQHF. The V and J genes are TRBV7-7 and TRBJ1-5, with a weak D call TRBD1 (5 bases). Germline CDR1 reads SSHAT; CDR2 reads FNYEAQ (reference sequence). Trimming removed 6 bases at V and 4 bases at J, with 13 bases between. The CDR3 contains 14 residues.

This clone was found once. This chain uses TRBV4-1 with TRBJ1-2; 10 bases match TRBD1. The V segment lost 1 base and the J segment 5 bases; nucleotides outside the gene matches: 4. The length of the CDR3 is 15 residues. CDR1 is MGHRA and CDR2 is YSYEKL in the germline V gene. CDR3 nucleotides: TGCGCCAGCAGCCAAGTTCCGGGACAGGGGTATGGCTACACCTTC. Translated, it gives CASSQVPGQGYGYTF.

The J gene is TRBJ2-6, the V gene TRBV2, with D possibly being TRBD1 or TRBD2 (5 bases each). V was cut by 0 bases and J by 0 bases, with 30 bases left in between. Germline V CDR1 and CDR2: SNHLY, FYNNEI. The CDR3 spans 24 residues. In DNA, the CDR3 is TGTGCCAGCAGTGAAGCGAGAGGTGGGACCTTGCCCTTGACTAAAGGCTCTGGGGCCAACGTCCTGACTTTC. The encoded protein is CASSEARGGTLPLTKGSGANVLTF.

The rearrangement joins TRBV7-9 to TRBJ1-3; D gene uncertain. Looked up from germline, CDR1 is SEHNR and CDR2 is FQNEAQ (reference sequence). This CDR3 contains 15 residues. Trimming stripped 5 bases from V and 2 bases from J, with 13 bases between. This chain's CDR3 is CASSEDFGAGNTIYF. The CDR3 nucleotides are TGTGCCAGCAGCGAGGACTTCGGAGCTGGAAACACCATATATTTT.

CDR3 sequence (DNA): TGTGCCAGCAGTCCAACAGGGGGCAACTATGGCTACACCTTC. It specifies CASSPTGGNYGYTF. The J gene is TRBJ1-2, the V gene TRBV28, with TRBD1 matching 9 bases. After removal of 5 bases from V and 2 bases from J, the junction contained 3 bases not matched to a gene. Germline V gene lookup returns CDR1 MDHEN and CDR2 SYDVKM. The CDR3 loop spans 14 amino acids.

CDR3 DNA: TGCGCCAGCAGCGCAGAAGGTCATTCCCAGTACTTC. Its translation: CASSAEGHSQYF. The chain joins TRBV5-1 to TRBJ2-5; D uncertain. V lost 4 bases to trimming and J lost 9 bases, with 13 bases between them. Germline V gene data show CDR1 as SGHRS and CDR2 as YFSETQ. CDR3 length: 12 residues.

V is TRBV18 and J is TRBJ2-7; D is perhaps TRBD1 or TRBD2 (5 bases each). V was pared by 3 bases and J by 7 bases, with 16 bases between. The germline gives CDR1 KGHSH, CDR2 LQKENI. The length of the CDR3 is 14 residues. The CDR3 region is CASSPPGAYAEQYF. CDR3 coding DNA: TGTGCCAGCTCACCTCCCGGGGCCTACGCGGAGCAGTACTTC. Drawing the rest from reference TRBV18 and TRBJ2-7, the complete variable domain is NAGVMQNPRHLVRRRGQEARLRCSPMKGHSHVYWYRQLPEEGLKFMVYLQKENIIDESGMPKERFSAEFPKEGPSILRIQQVVRGDSAAYFCASSPPGAYAEQYFGPGTRLTVT.

The genes are TRBV9 and TRBJ2-1, with 9 bases matching TRBD1. After removal of 4 bases from V and 3 bases from J, the junction contained 5 bases not matched to a gene. Germline V gene data show CDR1 as SGDLS and CDR2 as YYNGEE. This CDR3 contains 15 residues. Here the CDR3 reads CASSSRDRVYNEQFF. The CDR3 nucleotides read TGTGCCAGCAGCTCCCGGGACAGGGTCTACAATGAGCAGTTCTTC.

V usage is TRBV7-3 and J usage is TRBJ1-1; D is undetermined. The CDR3 has 13 residues. The V end lost 5 bases, the J end lost 0 bases, and 7 bases lay between the germline ends. Germline-derived CDR1 and CDR2 are SGHTA and FQGTGA. For the CDR3, the DNA is TGTGCCAGCAGCGTAGGGATGAACACTGAAGCTTTCTTT. Translating it yields CASSVGMNTEAFF.

The chain combines TRBV7-9 with TRBJ2-7, with D perhaps being TRBD1 or TRBD2 (6 bases each). V lost 5 bases, J lost 2 bases, and 22 bases lay in between. Per the germline V gene, CDR1 is SEHNR and CDR2 is FQNEAQ (reference sequence). The CDR3 covers 17 residues. CDR3 coding DNA: TGTGCCAGCAGCCCCCCCTTTGGACGGGGGCAGACCTACGAGCAGTACTTC. Protein: CASSPPFGRGQTYEQYF. Full variable domain (remainder filled in from reference TRBV7-9 and TRBJ2-7): DTGVSQNPRHKITKRGQNVTFRCDPISEHNRLYWYRQTLGQGPEFLTYFQNEAQLEKSRLLSDRFSAERPKGSFSTLEIQRTEQGDSAMYLCASSPPFGRGQTYEQYFGPGTRLTVT.